Only one count was recorded for the clone carrying this T cell receptor beta chain. The entry originates in a study of CD8 T cells in Susac syndrome. Per germline, CDR1 SGHDT and CDR2 YYEEEE. There are 17 residues in the CDR3. V shed 4 bases and J shed 5 bases, with 24 bases lying between them. RNA totalling 0.5 to 1 ug underwent reverse transcription with random hexamers. TCRdb redid the calling of the immunoSEQ multiplex PCR reads with MiXCR, one entry per CDR3 protein. Among fewer than 350,000 distinct CDR3 sequences listed, about 88% were seen once. The study sequenced TCR beta in blood CD8+ and CD4+ T cells.

The chain joins TRBV5-6 to TRBJ1-2; D gene uncertain. The specimen sequenced was CD8+ T cells from PBMCs. This TCR derives from a human donor with multiple sclerosis. The CDR3 loop reads CASSLPAELGIRYGYTF. Here the CDR3 DNA reads TGTGCCAGCAGCCTCCCGGCGGAATTAGGGATTCGGTATGGCTACACCTTC. Complete variable domain (other parts from reference TRBV5-6 and TRBJ1-2): DAGVTQSPTHLIKTRGQQVTLRCSPKSGHDTVSWYQQALGQGPQFIFQYYEEEERQRGNFPDRFSGHQFPNYSSELNVNALLLGDSALYLCASSLPAELGIRYGYTFGSGTRLTVV.